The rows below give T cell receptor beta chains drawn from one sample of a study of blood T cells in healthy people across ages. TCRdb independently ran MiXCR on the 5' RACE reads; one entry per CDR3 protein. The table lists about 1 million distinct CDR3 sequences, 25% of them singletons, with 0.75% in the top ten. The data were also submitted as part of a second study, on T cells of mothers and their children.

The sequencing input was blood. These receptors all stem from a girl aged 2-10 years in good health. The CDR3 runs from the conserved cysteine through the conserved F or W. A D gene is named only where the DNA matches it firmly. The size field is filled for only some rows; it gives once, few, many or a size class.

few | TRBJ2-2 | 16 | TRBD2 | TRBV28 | TGTGCCAGCAGGCCCGGGACTAGCGGGAACACCGGGGAGCTGTTTTTT | CASRPGTSGNTGELFF
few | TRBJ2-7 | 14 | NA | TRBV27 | TGTGCCAGCAGTTTAAATGGGGGATTCTACGAGCAGTACTTC | CASSLNGGFYEQYF
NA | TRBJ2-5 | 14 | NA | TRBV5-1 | TGCGCCAGCAGCTCGTACTCTGGCACGGAGACCCAGTACTTC | CASSSYSGTETQYF
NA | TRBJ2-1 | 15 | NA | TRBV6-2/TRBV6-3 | TGTGCCAGCAGCCACGGCTTATTCAATCGGGGAGAGCAGTTCTTC | CASSHGLFNRGEQFF
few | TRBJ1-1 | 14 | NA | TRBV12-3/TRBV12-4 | TGTGCCAGCAGTACCCGACTTGATCCCACTGAAGCTTTCTTT | CASSTRLDPTEAFF
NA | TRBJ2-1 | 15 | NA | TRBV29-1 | TGCAGCGTTGAAGGTTCCCGGAGCTCCTACAATGAGCAGTTCTTC | CSVEGSRSSYNEQFF
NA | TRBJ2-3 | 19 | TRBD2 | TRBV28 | TGTGCCAGCAGTTTCGTGGTCCTAGCGGGAGGGTCTTACGCAGATACGCAGTATTTT | CASSFVVLAGGSYADTQYF
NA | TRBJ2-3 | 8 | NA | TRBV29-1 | TGCAGCGGAGATACGCAGTATTTT | CSGDTQYF
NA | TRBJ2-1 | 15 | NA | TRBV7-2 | TGTGCCAGCAGCTTAGTCGGGGCCATATACAATAAGCAGTTCTTC | CASSLVGAIYNKQFF
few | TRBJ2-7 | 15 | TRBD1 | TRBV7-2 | TGTGCCTGCAGACCTAGCGCCGGGACAGGCTACGAGCAGTACTTC | CACRPSAGTGYEQYF
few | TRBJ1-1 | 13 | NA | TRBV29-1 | TGCAGCGTTGTGCCGGGGGCAGGGACTGAAGCTTTCTTT | CSVVPGAGTEAFF
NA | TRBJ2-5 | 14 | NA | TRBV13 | TGTGCCAGCAGTCGGGACCGGACAACGGAGACCCAGTACTTC | CASSRDRTTETQYF
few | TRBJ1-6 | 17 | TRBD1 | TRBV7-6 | TGTGCCAGCAGCCCTTCCGGATACAGGGGTGATAATTCACCCCTCCACTTT | CASSPSGYRGDNSPLHF
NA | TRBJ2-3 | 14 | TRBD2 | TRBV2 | TGTGCCACACAAGCGGGGGGGCGTGGGGATACGCAGTATTTT | CATQAGGRGDTQYF
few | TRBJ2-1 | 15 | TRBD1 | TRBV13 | TGTGCCAGCAGCCTCCGGGACAGGCCCTACAATGAGCAGTTCTTC | CASSLRDRPYNEQFF
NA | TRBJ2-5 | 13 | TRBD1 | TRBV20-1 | TGCAGTGCTAGAGGGACAGGGAGAGAGACCCAGTACTTC | CSARGTGRETQYF
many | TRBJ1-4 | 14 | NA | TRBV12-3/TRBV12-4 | TGTGCCAGCAGTTTCAGGGGTCGGGGTGAAAAACTGTTTTTT | CASSFRGRGEKLFF
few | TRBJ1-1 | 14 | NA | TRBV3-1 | TGTGCCAGCAGTCATCAACAGGGCGGGCGGGGAGCTTTCTTT | CASSHQQGGRGAFF
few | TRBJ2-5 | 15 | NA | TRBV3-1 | TGTGCCAGCAGCCAAGATTATTCTAGCCAAGAGACCCAGTACTTC | CASSQDYSSQETQYF
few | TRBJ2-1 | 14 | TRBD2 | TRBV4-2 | TGTGCCAGCAGCTCAGCGGGGGGGCCGCCCGGGCAGTTCTTC | CASSSAGGPPGQFF
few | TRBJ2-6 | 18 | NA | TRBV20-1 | TGCAGTGCACATAAGGTATACGCGGGGCCCTCTGGGGCCAACGTCCTGACTTTC | CSAHKVYAGPSGANVLTF
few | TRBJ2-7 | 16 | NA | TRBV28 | TGTGCCAGCAGTTCGATGAAGGGTATCGGCTCGGCCGAGCAGTACTTC | CASSSMKGIGSAEQYF
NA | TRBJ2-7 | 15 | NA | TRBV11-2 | TGTGCCAGCAGCCCTAGTCAGGGGATAATCGACGAGCAGTACTTC | CASSPSQGIIDEQYF
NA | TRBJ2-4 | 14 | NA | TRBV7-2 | TGTGCCAGCAGAACTGGGGGAGACAAAAACATTCAGTACTTC | CASRTGGDKNIQYF
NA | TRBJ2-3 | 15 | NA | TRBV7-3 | TGTGCCAGCAGCTTGCTAGGAGGTTGGGCGGATACGCAGTATTTT | CASSLLGGWADTQYF
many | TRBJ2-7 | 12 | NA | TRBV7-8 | TGTGCCAGCAGGGGGCTATCCTACGAGCAGTACTTC | CASRGLSYEQYF
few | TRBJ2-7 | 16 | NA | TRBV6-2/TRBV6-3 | TGTGCCAGTGATGCCTTATCCGGGACGAGAACCTACGAGCAGTACTTC | CASDALSGTRTYEQYF
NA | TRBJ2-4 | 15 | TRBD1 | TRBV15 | TGTGCCACCAGCGAACTACAGGGGGCCAAAAACATTCAGTACTTC | CATSELQGAKNIQYF
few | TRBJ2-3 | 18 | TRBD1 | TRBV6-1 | TGTGCCAGCAGTCCACTAGGGGACAGTAAACTCAGCACAGATACGCAGTATTTT | CASSPLGDSKLSTDTQYF
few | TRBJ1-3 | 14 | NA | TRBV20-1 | TGCAGTGCTTTACAGGGACCGGCTGGAAACACCATATATTTT | CSALQGPAGNTIYF
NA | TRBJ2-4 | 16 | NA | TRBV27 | TGTGCCAGCAGTCCTGCCGCTGGAGTCGGGAGTAACATTCAGTACTTC | CASSPAAGVGSNIQYF
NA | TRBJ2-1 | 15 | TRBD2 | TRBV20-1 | TGCAGTGCCAGCAATCTAGCGGACCTATACAATGAGCAGTTCTTC | CSASNLADLYNEQFF
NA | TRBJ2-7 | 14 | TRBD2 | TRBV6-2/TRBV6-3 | TGTGCCAGCAGTTACTCGACTAGCGCCTACGAGCAGTACTTC | CASSYSTSAYEQYF
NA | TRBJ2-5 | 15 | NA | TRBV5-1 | TGCGCCAGCCTCGATCCCGGGGACCCAGGGGAGACCCAGTACTTC | CASLDPGDPGETQYF
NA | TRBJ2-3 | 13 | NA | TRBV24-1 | TGTGCCACCAGTGATTTGAGGGGGGATACGCAGTATTTT | CATSDLRGDTQYF
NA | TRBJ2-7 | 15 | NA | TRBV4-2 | TGTGCCAGCAGCCAAGAAACAACCGTTACCTACGAGCAGTACTTC | CASSQETTVTYEQYF
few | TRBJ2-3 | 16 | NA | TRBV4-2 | TGTGCCAGCAGCCAAGAGGGGGTCGCTCCGAAAGATACGCAGTATTTT | CASSQEGVAPKDTQYF
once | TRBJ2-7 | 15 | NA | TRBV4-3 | TGCGCCAGCAGCCAAGATCGTTTTGGCTCCTACGAGCAGTACTTC | CASSQDRFGSYEQYF
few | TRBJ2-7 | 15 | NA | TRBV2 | TGTGCCAGCAGTGACCCCGGAGCACCCACCTACGAGCAGTACTTC | CASSDPGAPTYEQYF
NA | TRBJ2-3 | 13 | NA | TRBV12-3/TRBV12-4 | TGTGCCAGCAGTCACGATATACTAGCCACGCAGTATTTT | CASSHDILATQYF
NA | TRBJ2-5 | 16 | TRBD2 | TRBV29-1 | TGCAGCGTTGTCCCCGGCCTAGCGGGGCCTCAAGAGACCCAGTACTTC | CSVVPGLAGPQETQYF
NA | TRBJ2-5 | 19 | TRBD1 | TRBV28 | TGTGCCAGCCCGGGTCGGGTAGGACAGGGCCTTCCCAACCAAGAGACCCAGTACTTC | CASPGRVGQGLPNQETQYF
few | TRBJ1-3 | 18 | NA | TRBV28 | TGTGCCAGCACCAGCGGGACAAGACGACTAAGCTCTGGAAACACCATATATTTT | CASTSGTRRLSSGNTIYF
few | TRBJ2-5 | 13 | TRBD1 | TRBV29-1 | TGCAGCGTCGTGGGACAGTACCAAGAGACCCAGTACTTC | CSVVGQYQETQYF
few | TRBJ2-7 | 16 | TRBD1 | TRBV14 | TGTGCCAGCAGCCAAGTGGAGACAGGGCTCTCCTACGAGCAGTACTTC | CASSQVETGLSYEQYF
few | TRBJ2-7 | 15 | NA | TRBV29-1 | TGCAGCGTTGAAGATTCGTACTTGGAAACCTACGAGCAGTACTTC | CSVEDSYLETYEQYF
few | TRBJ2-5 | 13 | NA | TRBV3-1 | TGTGCCAGCAGCCAAGGAACGGGAGAGACCCAGTACTTC | CASSQGTGETQYF
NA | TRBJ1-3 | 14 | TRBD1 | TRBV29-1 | TGCAGCGTTGCCCAGGGGGCAGCTGGAAACACCATATATTTT | CSVAQGAAGNTIYF